This T cell receptor beta chain was profiled in a study of T cell responses to AZD1222 COVID-19 vaccine. The V gene's germline CDR1 is MNHEY and CDR2 SVGEGT. With 5 bases clipped from V and 4 bases from J, the junction kept 5 bases outside the gene matches. The CDR3 totals 15 residues. TCRdb keeps only in-frame clones here, not all; method: immunoSEQ multiplex PCR. The sample consists of 150,000 to 200,000 clones, 87% of them appearing once. Study observations and caveats: Following two doses of AZD1222, Spike-specific TCR breadth and depth rose.

To note about this clone: Its antigen is not identified.

V is TRBV6-2 or TRBV6-3 and J is TRBJ2-3, with 11 nucleotides matching TRBD2. The receptor was derived from an adult in good health. Sequences were derived from peripheral blood, sampled on day 0 of MenACWY control vaccination. The CDR3 nucleotides read TGTGCCAGCAGTCCACTAGCGGGGGACGCAGATACGCAGTATTTT. Protein: CASSPLAGDADTQYF.